The 32 T cell receptor beta chains in this list originate from one sample, sequenced in a study of T-cell reconstitution after alpha-beta-depleted transplantation in children. Construction of the TCRbeta library involved unique molecular identifiers. One entry per CDR3 protein, called by TCRdb with MiXCR from the PCR reads. The sample carries 300,000 to 400,000 distinct CDR3 sequences, about 14% recorded once. The sequencing used PBMCs, collected from the stem cell graft. The receptors here all came from a human donor who donated a stem cell graft to a child with Fanconi anemia.

The chain recombines TRBV6-1 with TRBJ2-2; D may be TRBD1 or TRBD2 (5 bases each). V lost 6 bases and J 5 bases, leaving 10 bases between the germline ends. Per the germline V gene, CDR1 is MNHNS and CDR2 is SASEGT. The CDR3 covers 13 residues. In DNA form, the CDR3 reads TGTGCCAGCAGACGGGACGCTACCGGGGAGCTGTTTTTT. Its protein product is CASRRDATGELFF.

This clonotype was seen a few times. The chain is built from TRBV5-1 and TRBJ2-5; D tentatively reads TRBD1 or TRBD2 (5 bases each). Deletions cut 4 bases from V and 2 bases from J, with 12 bases between. The germline CDR1 and CDR2 sequences are SGHRS and YFSETQ. CDR3 length: 14 residues. DNA of the CDR3: TGCGCCAGCAGCACCGGGGCCGTACAAGAGACCCAGTACTTC. Translation: CASSTGAVQETQYF.

This clonotype was observed a few times. The genes are TRBV4-3 and TRBJ1-1; D remains ambiguous. Per the germline V gene, CDR1 is LGHNA and CDR2 is YSLEER. The V and J ends lost 0 bases and 3 bases respectively, with 8 bases between them. This CDR3 region has 14 residues. The CDR3 loop is CASSQDRPDTEAFF. The CDR3 nucleotides are TGCGCCAGCAGCCAAGATCGGCCCGACACTGAAGCTTTCTTT.

This clonotype came up many times. The V and J genes are TRBV12-3 or TRBV12-4 and TRBJ1-6; TRBD1 aligns across 7 bases. The CDR3 runs 15 residues. V dropped 5 bases and J dropped 7; count of bases not matched to a gene: 8. This CDR3 is CASSGQARENSPLHF. Here the CDR3 DNA reads TGTGCCAGCAGTGGACAGGCACGAGAGAATTCACCCCTCCACTTT.

In nucleotides, the CDR3 is TGTGCCGTCCAGGGGGGTATCCACGAGCAGTACTTC. Amino acids: CAVQGGIHEQYF. The gene calls are TRBV7-9 and TRBJ2-7; D might be TRBD1 (7 bases). Germline CDR1 and CDR2: SEHNR and FQNEAQ (reference sequence). V gave up 11 bases and J gave up 5 bases, with 16 bases separating them. The CDR3 totals 12 residues.

The table lists this clonotype with a few counts. The chain uses TRBV27 and TRBJ1-5; D is ambiguous. CDR1 is MNHEY, CDR2 SMNVEV, per germline (reference sequence). This CDR3 has 16 residues. Trimming removed 5 bases at V and 5 bases at J, with 19 bases between. The CDR3 coding sequence is TGTGCCAGCAGTCCCTTTTCTACGGGGTGGGATCAGCCCCAGCATTTT. It yields the protein CASSPFSTGWDQPQHF.

In its sample, this clonotype was seen many times. The chain joins TRBV5-1 to TRBJ2-3; D is perhaps TRBD1 or TRBD2 (6 bases each). The germline CDR1 and CDR2 sequences are SGHRS and YFSETQ. V shed 7 bases and J shed 2 bases, with 17 bases lying between them. The CDR3 totals 15 residues. This CDR3 reads CASRPGGPNTDTQYF. Written as DNA, the CDR3 is TGCGCCAGCCGACCTGGGGGGCCCAACACAGATACGCAGTATTTT.

This rearrangement joins TRBV12-3 or TRBV12-4 to TRBJ2-2; D is perhaps TRBD2 (6 bases). Trimming took off 6 bases at V and 3 bases at J, with 17 bases between the two ends. The CDR3 sequence is 16 residues long. CDR3: CASSPTRREDTGELFF. The CDR3 bases are TGTGCCAGCAGCCCCACCAGGAGGGAGGACACCGGGGAGCTGTTTTTT.

This clonotype was observed a few times. The genes are TRBV20-1 and TRBJ2-1, with 10 bases lining up with TRBD1. CDR3 length equals 14 residues. V was clipped by 2 bases and J by 6 bases; unmatched bases: 4. Looked up from germline, CDR1 is DFQATT and CDR2 is SNEGSKA (reference sequence). The CDR3 region is CSARKRTGGNEQFF. CDR3 coding DNA: TGCAGTGCTAGAAAGCGGACAGGGGGCAATGAGCAGTTCTTC.

The V gene is TRBV20-1, the J gene TRBJ2-5; 8 bases line up with TRBD1. CDR1 is DFQATT, CDR2 SNEGSKA, per germline (reference sequence). V lost 6 bases and J lost 5; bases outside the gene matches: 5. The CDR3 runs 12 residues. Here the CDR3 reads CSAAGGVETQYF. The CDR3 nucleotides are TGCAGTGCGGCAGGGGGCGTTGAGACCCAGTACTTC.

The sample holds many counts of this clonotype. This rearrangement joins TRBV4-3 to TRBJ2-2; D is uncertain. V dropped 1 base and J dropped 7 bases, with 7 bases sitting between them. The length of the CDR3 is 13 residues. From germline, CDR1 is LGHNA and CDR2 YSLEER. CDR3 DNA sequence: TGCGCCAGCAGCCAAGTCTCGGTCGGGGAGCTGTTTTTT. As protein: CASSQVSVGELFF.

The chain carries TRBV9 and TRBJ1-2; weak D call: TRBD1 (6 bases). The ends were cut back, 2 bases at V and 2 bases at J, with 10 bases in the middle. The germline gives CDR1 SGDLS, CDR2 YYNGEE. This CDR3 spans 14 amino acids. CDR3 coding DNA: TGTGCCAGCAGCGTGGGGGCGGACAACTATGGCTACACCTTC. Translating gives CASSVGADNYGYTF.

At least ten counts were recorded for this clonotype. The V and J genes are TRBV27 and TRBJ1-5; unclear D gene. The germline CDR1 and CDR2 sequences are MNHEY and SMNVEV (reference sequence). This CDR3 spans 16 amino acids. V was clipped by 4 bases and J by 3 bases, with 16 bases between them. CDR3: CASSSFGYSPNQPQHF. For the CDR3, the DNA is TGTGCCAGCAGTTCTTTTGGGTACAGTCCCAATCAGCCCCAGCATTTT.

The chain recombines TRBV9 with TRBJ2-2; 9 bases fit TRBD2. The CDR3 extends over 16 amino acids. Trimming at V came to 3 bases and at J to 6 bases, leaving 9 bases not matched to a gene. CDR1 is SGDLS, CDR2 YYNGEE, per germline. Here the CDR3 DNA reads TGTGCCAGCAGCGGCGGTCTAGCGGGGTACGCCGGGGAGCTGTTTTTT. It is translated as CASSGGLAGYAGELFF. The full variable domain, in which reference TRBV9 and TRBJ2-2 provide the parts outside the CDR3, is DSGVTQTPKHLITATGQRVTLRCSPRSGDLSVYWYQQSLDQGLQFLIQYYNGEERAKGNILERFSAQQFPDLHSELNLSSLELGDSALYFCASSGGLAGYAGELFFGEGSRLTVL.

V and J are TRBV28 and TRBJ2-7; 9 bases align to TRBD1. The J segment lost 5 bases and the V segment lost 5 bases, leaving 7 bases of the junction unmatched. The CDR3 is 14 amino acids. The germline gives CDR1 MDHEN, CDR2 SYDVKM. CDR3 nucleotides: TGTGCCAGCAGTCCCCCGGGACAGGGCCACGAGCAGTACGTC. Protein product: CASSPPGQGHEQYV.

The gene calls are TRBV6-1 and TRBJ1-1; D is uncertain. This CDR3 has 14 residues. Trimming removed 8 bases from V and 1 base from J, with 14 bases in between. Germline V gives CDR1 MNHNS, CDR2 SASEGT. CDR3 in amino acids: CASLEIWGNTEAFF. CDR3 DNA: TGTGCCAGCTTGGAGATCTGGGGGAACACTGAAGCTTTCTTT.

This chain joins TRBV6-1 and TRBJ2-5, with D hard to call. This CDR3 is built from 15 residues. The V end lost 6 bases, the J end lost 1 base, and 15 bases lay between the germline ends. Germline CDR1 MNHNS, CDR2 SASEGT. Here the CDR3 reads CASRFQLAAQETQYF. As DNA, the CDR3 is TGTGCCAGCAGATTCCAACTTGCAGCCCAAGAGACCCAGTACTTC.

This clonotype occurred a few times. The rearrangement uses TRBV5-5 and TRBJ1-5; D not resolved. Germline CDR1 is SGHKS and CDR2 is YYEKEE (reference sequence). Trimming took off 0 bases at V and 1 base at J, with 8 bases between the two ends. There are 15 residues in the CDR3. The CDR3 coding sequence is TGTGCCAGCAGCTTGGCCCCGGGGAGCAATCAGCCCCAGCATTTT. This gives the protein CASSLAPGSNQPQHF.

A few counts support this clonotype. The DNA of the CDR3 is TGTGCCAGCGGACCGGAGTCGGCCAGGGAGACCCAGTACTTC. Translated: CASGPESARETQYF. V gene TRBV12-3 or TRBV12-4 combines with J gene TRBJ2-5, with D unclear. V was shortened by 8 bases and J by 5 bases, with 18 bases between the two germline ends. CDR3 length: 14 residues.

This clonotype came up a few times. The chain has TRBV5-1 and TRBJ1-2; tentative D call: TRBD1 (6 bases). V was trimmed by 2 bases and J by 8 bases, leaving 13 bases between them. The CDR3 runs to 13 residues. Germline V gives CDR1 SGHRS, CDR2 YFSETQ. In nucleotides, the CDR3 is TGCGCCAGCAGCTTCGGCCAGGGGCGGGGCTACACCTTC. It encodes CASSFGQGRGYTF.

V gene TRBV3-1 combines with J gene TRBJ1-1, with a possible D match to TRBD1 (6 bases). V was pared by 2 bases and J by 6 bases, with 16 bases between. Germline V gives CDR1 LGHDT, CDR2 YNNKEL (reference sequence). The CDR3 loop spans 15 amino acids. CDR3 sequence: CASSQNPGAGAEAFF. The CDR3, as DNA: TGTGCCAGCAGCCAAAACCCAGGGGCTGGGGCTGAAGCTTTCTTT.

This clonotype was counted at least ten times. The V gene is TRBV19, the J gene TRBJ2-5, with 7 nucleotides matching TRBD2. CDR1 and CDR2 (germline): LNHDA, SQIVND (reference sequence). This CDR3 is built from 13 residues. With 2 bases clipped from V and 5 bases from J, the junction kept 2 bases outside the gene matches. The CDR3 here is CASSILLAETQYF. The CDR3 region has the DNA TGTGCCAGTAGTATACTACTAGCGGAGACCCAGTACTTC.

This clonotype came up many times. The CDR3 reads CASTRHSNQPQHF. The CDR3, as DNA: TGTGCCAGTACCCGACACTCCAATCAGCCCCAGCATTTT. The chain is built from TRBV12-3 or TRBV12-4 and TRBJ1-5, with D hard to call. Trimming stripped 9 bases from V and 3 bases from J, with 12 bases between. This CDR3 has 13 amino acids.

The rearrangement joins TRBV7-2 to TRBJ2-5; D ambiguous. CDR1 is SGHTA, CDR2 FQGNSA, per germline. Trimming left V 2 bases short and J 2 bases short, with 9 bases between. This CDR3 is 14 amino acids long. DNA for the CDR3: TGTGCCAGCAGCTTATCACCAGCGCAAGAGACCCAGTACTTC. It yields the protein CASSLSPAQETQYF.

This clonotype was recorded a few times. The chain has TRBV29-1 and TRBJ1-5, with D possibly being TRBD1 (6 bases). This CDR3 is 13 amino acids long. Germline values: CDR1 SQVTM, CDR2 ANQGSEA. Trimming removed 6 bases from V and 7 bases from J, with 16 bases in between. The CDR3 region is CSVRAGVGQPQHF. The CDR3 DNA sequence: TGCAGCGTCCGGGCAGGGGTCGGGCAGCCCCAGCATTTT. Supplemented by reference TRBV29-1 and TRBJ1-5, the full variable domain reads SAVISQKPSRDICQRGTSLTIQCQVDSQVTMMFWYRQQPGQSLTLIATANQGSEATYESGFVIDKFPISRPNLTFSTLTVSNMSPEDSSIYLCSVRAGVGQPQHFGDGTRLSIL.

This clonotype was detected ten times or more. The CDR3 sequence is CASSLRSGGTSEAFF. In DNA, the CDR3 is TGCGCCAGCAGCTTGAGATCAGGGGGTACTTCTGAAGCTTTCTTT. The V and J genes are TRBV5-1 and TRBJ1-1; the match to TRBD1 covers 7 bases. CDR3 length: 15 residues. From germline, CDR1 is SGHRS and CDR2 YFSETQ. V trimming: 1 base; J trimming: 6 bases; junction bases outside the gene matches: 9. Full variable domain (missing parts from reference TRBV5-1 and TRBJ1-1): KAGVTQTPRYLIKTRGQQVTLSCSPISGHRSVSWYQQTPGQGLQFLFEYFSETQRNKGNFPGRFSGRQFSNSRSEMNVSTLELGDSALYLCASSLRSGGTSEAFFGQGTRLTVV.

The chain employs TRBV7-9 and TRBJ2-3; D ambiguous. This CDR3 is 15 amino acids long. Trimming left V 1 base short and J 4 bases short, with 12 bases between. Per the germline V gene, CDR1 is SEHNR and CDR2 is FQNEAQ (reference sequence). CDR3 loop: CASSLVRAAADTQYF. The CDR3 coding sequence is TGTGCCAGCAGCTTAGTACGCGCCGCGGCAGATACGCAGTATTTT.

This clonotype was seen a handful of times. V gene TRBV3-1 combines with J gene TRBJ1-2, with D uncertain. The CDR3 spans 16 residues. Between the trimmed V and J ends, which lost 6 bases and 2 bases, there was a span of 19 bases. Germline-derived CDR1 and CDR2 are LGHDT and YNNKEL (reference sequence). The CDR3 loop is CASSSPQVGMNYGYTF. CDR3 in DNA: TGTGCCAGCAGTTCCCCTCAGGTAGGGATGAACTATGGCTACACCTTC.

The V gene is TRBV29-1, the J gene TRBJ2-7; D uncertain. CDR1 is SQVTM and CDR2 is ANQGSEA in the germline V gene. The CDR3 consists of 12 residues. Between the trimmed V and J ends, which lost 4 bases and 6 bases, there was a span of 13 bases. The CDR3: CSVVGVTAEQYF. The CDR3 bases are TGCAGCGTTGTTGGGGTAACGGCCGAGCAGTACTTC.

This chain uses TRBV2 with TRBJ2-3; TRBD2 is a possible D gene (7 bases). Trimming pared 3 bases from V and 6 bases from J, leaving 13 bases between. CDR3 size: 14 residues. Per the germline V gene, CDR1 is SNHLY and CDR2 is FYNNEI. The CDR3 DNA is TGTGCCAGCAGTGACGGGGGGCGGAGGGATACGCAGTATTTT. Its protein is CASSDGGRRDTQYF. Looking up the rest from reference TRBV2 and TRBJ2-3 gives the full variable domain: EPEVTQTPSHQVTQMGQEVILRCVPISNHLYFYWYRQILGQKVEFLVSFYNNEISEKSEIFDDQFSVERPDGSNFTLKIRSTKLEDSAMYFCASSDGGRRDTQYFGPGTRLTVL.

This clonotype was seen at least ten times. This chain joins TRBV4-2 and TRBJ1-1; the D is unclear. The germline CDR1 and CDR2 sequences are LGHNA and YNFKEQ. Deletions cut 0 bases from V and 0 bases from J, with 14 bases between. The length of the CDR3 is 17 residues. CDR3 loop: CASSQDIMGIMNTEAFF. CDR3 in DNA: TGTGCCAGCAGCCAAGATATAATGGGGATAATGAACACTGAAGCTTTCTTT.

This clonotype was observed at least ten times. V is TRBV5-6 and J is TRBJ1-5; D gene unclear. Germline-derived CDR1 and CDR2 are SGHDT and YYEEEE. V was clipped by 0 bases and J by 8 bases, with 12 bases between them. The CDR3 runs 14 residues. Here the CDR3 DNA reads TGTGCCAGCAGCTTGGCTGGACCCCGAGAGCCCCAGCATTTT. This codes for CASSLAGPREPQHF.